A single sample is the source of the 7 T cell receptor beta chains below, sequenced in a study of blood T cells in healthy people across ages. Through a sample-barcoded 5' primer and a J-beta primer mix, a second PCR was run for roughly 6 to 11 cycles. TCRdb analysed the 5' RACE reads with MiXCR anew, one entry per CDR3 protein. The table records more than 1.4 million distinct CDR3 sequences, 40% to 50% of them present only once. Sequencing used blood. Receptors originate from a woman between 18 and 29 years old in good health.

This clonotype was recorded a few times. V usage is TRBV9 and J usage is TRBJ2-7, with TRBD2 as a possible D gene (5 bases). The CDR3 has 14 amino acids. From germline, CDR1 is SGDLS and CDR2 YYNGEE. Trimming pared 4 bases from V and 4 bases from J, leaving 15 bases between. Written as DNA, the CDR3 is TGTGCCAGCAGCTTCTCGGGGAAACCTTACGAGCAGTACTTC. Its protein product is CASSFSGKPYEQYF. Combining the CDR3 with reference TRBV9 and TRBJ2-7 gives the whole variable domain DSGVTQTPKHLITATGQRVTLRCSPRSGDLSVYWYQQSLDQGLQFLIQYYNGEERAKGNILERFSAQQFPDLHSELNLSSLELGDSALYFCASSFSGKPYEQYFGPGTRLTVT.

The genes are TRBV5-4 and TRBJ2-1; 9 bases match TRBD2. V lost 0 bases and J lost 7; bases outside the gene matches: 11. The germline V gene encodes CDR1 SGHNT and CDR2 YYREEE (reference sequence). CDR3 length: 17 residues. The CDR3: CASSLEPASGADNEQFF. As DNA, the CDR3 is TGTGCCAGCAGCTTGGAGCCGGCTAGCGGGGCTGATAATGAGCAGTTCTTC.

As DNA, the CDR3 is TGTGCCAGCAGTTACTCAGGCGGGTCAGGGTCCTACGAGCAGTACTTC. Translating it yields CASSYSGGSGSYEQYF. The rearrangement uses TRBV6-2 or TRBV6-3 and TRBJ2-7; TRBD1 or TRBD2 may be the D gene (5 bases each). Trimming shortened V by 0 bases and J by 1 base, and 13 bases separated the two germline ends. Germline-derived CDR1 and CDR2 are MNHEY and SVGEGT. The CDR3 covers 16 residues.

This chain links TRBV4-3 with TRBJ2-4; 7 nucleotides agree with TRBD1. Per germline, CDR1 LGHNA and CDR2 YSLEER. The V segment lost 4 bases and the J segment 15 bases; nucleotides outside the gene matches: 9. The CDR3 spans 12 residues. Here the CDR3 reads CASSPLTGQLYF. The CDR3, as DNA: TGCGCCAGCAGCCCTCTGACAGGGCAATTGTACTTC.

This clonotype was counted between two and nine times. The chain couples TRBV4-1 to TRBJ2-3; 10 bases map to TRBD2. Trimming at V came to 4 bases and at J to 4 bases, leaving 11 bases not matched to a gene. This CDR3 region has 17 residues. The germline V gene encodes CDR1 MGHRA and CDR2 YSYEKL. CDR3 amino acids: CASSRTLAGGSSDTQYF. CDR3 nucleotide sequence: TGCGCCAGCAGCCGAACTTTAGCGGGGGGATCATCAGATACGCAGTATTTT.

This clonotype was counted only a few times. The CDR3 DNA sequence: TGCGCCAGCAGGCAGTCCGAGAACACTGAAGCTTTCTTT. Translated: CASRQSENTEAFF. The rearrangement uses TRBV5-1 and TRBJ1-1, with D unclear. From germline, CDR1 is SGHRS and CDR2 YFSETQ. This CDR3 has 13 amino acids. V lost 5 bases to trimming and J lost 1 base, with 9 bases between them.

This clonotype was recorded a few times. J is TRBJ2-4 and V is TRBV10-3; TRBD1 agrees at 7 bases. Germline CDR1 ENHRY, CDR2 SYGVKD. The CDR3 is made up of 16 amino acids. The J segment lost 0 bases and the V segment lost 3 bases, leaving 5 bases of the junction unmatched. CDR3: CAISDRGGLAKNIQYF. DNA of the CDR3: TGTGCCATCAGTGATCGAGGGGGCCTAGCCAAAAACATTCAGTACTTC.